These T cell receptor beta chains were read from a single sample in a study of T cell repertoires in cytomegalovirus infection. These receptors are not linked to any known antigen. Using its own MiXCR run on the reads, TCRdb lists one record per CDR3 protein. The table records around 430,000 distinct CDR3 sequences, about 39% of them present only once. The sample consisted of cultured PBMCs, taken from culture after CMV antigen stimulation. The source of these receptors is a human donor in good health (CMV status not recorded). Some clones in this sample may be carry-over from other donors' samples. Each CDR3 is given with its conserved first and last residue. D genes are given only for firm matches. Clone size appears in some rows only: once, few, many, or a class for an expanded clone.

>-|-|TRBV12-3/TRBV12-4|TRBJ2-6
TGTGCCAGCAGTTTACTGTGGACCGGGGCCAACGTCCTGACTTTC
CASSLLWTGANVLTF
>-|-|TRBV19|TRBJ1-4
TGTGCCAGTAGTCTGCGGTGGAATGAAAAACTGTTTTTT
CASSLRWNEKLFF
>few|-|TRBV12-3/TRBV12-4|TRBJ1-4
TGTGCCAGCAGTTTGTTTAGTTCAAATGAAAAACTGTTTTTT
CASSLFSSNEKLFF
>few|-|TRBV19|TRBJ1-2
TGTGCCAGTAGTATAAAACAGGGAATCCCCGGTGGCTACACCTTC
CASSIKQGIPGGYTF
>few|TRBD1|TRBV12-3/TRBV12-4|TRBJ1-4
TGTGCCAGCAGTCGACAGGGGGCGGTTGAAAAACTGTTTTTT
CASSRQGAVEKLFF
>-|-|TRBV12-3/TRBV12-4|TRBJ2-4
TGTGCCAGCACCGTGGGGGTGAGCAAAAACATTCAGTACTTC
CASTVGVSKNIQYF
>few|-|TRBV7-8|TRBJ2-3
TGTGCCAGCAGCTTTCGGGCGAGCACAGATACGCAGTATTTT
CASSFRASTDTQYF
>many|-|TRBV7-2|TRBJ2-5
TGTGCCAGCAGCCCGAGTAGGGAGACCCAGTACTTC
CASSPSRETQYF
>-|-|TRBV11-3|TRBJ2-3
TGTGCCAGCAGCCCCCGGCCCGATGGGGATACGCAGTATTTT
CASSPRPDGDTQYF
>-|-|TRBV7-8|TRBJ1-4
TGTGCCAGCAGCTTAGCGGGGCGGGCAACTAATGAAAAACTGTTTTTT
CASSLAGRATNEKLFF
>few|-|TRBV7-9|TRBJ2-7
TGTGCCAGCAGCGGGGGTCGCTCCTACGAGCAGTACTTC
CASSGGRSYEQYF
>few|TRBD1|TRBV14|TRBJ2-1
TGTGCCAGCAGCCGGGGACAGGCGCGACGTGAGCAGTTCTTC
CASSRGQARREQFF
>-|TRBD2|TRBV4-3|TRBJ2-7
TGCGCCAGCAGCCAAGGTCCGGGACTAGGGACCCACGAGCAGTACTTC
CASSQGPGLGTHEQYF
>-|TRBD2|TRBV7-2|TRBJ2-7
TGTGCCAGCAGCCCAGCGGGGGAGTCCTACGAGCAGTACTTC
CASSPAGESYEQYF
>-|-|TRBV4-1|TRBJ1-6
TGCGCCAGCAGCCAGATACAGAGCTCCTATAATTCACCCCTCCACTTT
CASSQIQSSYNSPLHF
>few|TRBD2|TRBV7-2|TRBJ2-2
TGTGCCAGCAGCTCCTCTAGCGGGAGGGTGAACACCGGGGAGCTGTTTTTT
CASSSSSGRVNTGELFF
>-|TRBD2|TRBV7-2|TRBJ2-5
TGTGCCAGCAGTTCCGGGACTAGCGAGACCCAGTACTTC
CASSSGTSETQYF
>few|-|TRBV7-8|TRBJ1-5
TGTGCCAGCAGCTTAGGTCTCGCGAGCAATCAGCCCCAGCATTTT
CASSLGLASNQPQHF
>once|TRBD1|TRBV20-1|TRBJ1-5
TGCAGTGCCGGGAGGGACAGGGGCCCTCTTAGCAATCAGCCCCAGCATTTT
CSAGRDRGPLSNQPQHF
>-|TRBD1|TRBV28|TRBJ1-2
TGTGCCAGCAGTTCAGATAAATCCGGGACAGGGATTACAAATGGCTACACCTTC
CASSSDKSGTGITNGYTF
>few|-|TRBV7-6|TRBJ2-7
TGTGCCAGCAGCGGGTTCGGAGCCCCCGAGCAGTACTTC
CASSGFGAPEQYF
>-|TRBD2|TRBV6-2/TRBV6-3|TRBJ2-1
TGTGCCAGCAGTTACCCTACCTTCGGGACTAGCGGGGGCATTTCCACCTACAATGAGCAGTTCTTC
CASSYPTFGTSGGISTYNEQFF
>-|TRBD2|TRBV7-2|TRBJ2-7
TGTGCCAGCAGTCCCCGGACTAGGGCCCCCTACGAGCAGTACTTC
CASSPRTRAPYEQYF
>-|-|TRBV5-1|TRBJ1-1
TGCGCCAGCAGCCGATCGGAAGCCGTGAACACTGAAGCTTTCTTT
CASSRSEAVNTEAFF
>few|-|TRBV7-2|TRBJ1-1
TGTGCCAGCAGCCGTAACGTGGAGGGCAGTGAAGCTTTCTTT
CASSRNVEGSEAFF
>-|-|TRBV30|TRBJ1-5
TGTGCCTGGAGCCGGGACAATCAGCCCCAGCATTTT
CAWSRDNQPQHF
>-|-|TRBV20-1|TRBJ2-1
TGCAGTGCCCTGGGAGTCCGGTACAATGAGCAGTTCTTC
CSALGVRYNEQFF
>-|-|TRBV7-2|TRBJ2-2
TGTGCCAGCAGGGGGGCCTACCACCCAATCGGGGAGCTGTTTTTT
CASRGAYHPIGELFF
>-|TRBD1|TRBV6-2/TRBV6-3|TRBJ2-7
TGTGCCAGCACCCTCTGGACAGGGGGAATAGGTGAGCAGTACTTC
CASTLWTGGIGEQYF
>-|-|TRBV4-1|TRBJ1-5
TGCGCCAGCAGCCAAGAAAAGAGCAATCAGCCCCAGCATTTT
CASSQEKSNQPQHF
>-|TRBD2|TRBV12-5|TRBJ2-7
TGTGCTAGTGGTTTGGGACTAGCGGAGCTCTACGAGCAGTACTTC
CASGLGLAELYEQYF
>-|-|TRBV2|TRBJ1-6
TGTGCCAGCAGTTCAACCCAGGGGCCGAGCTCCTATAATTCACCCCTCCACTTT
CASSSTQGPSSYNSPLHF
>few|TRBD2|TRBV14|TRBJ2-2
TGTGCCAGCAGCCTAGGACTAGCGGGAGCCGGGGAGCTGTTTTTT
CASSLGLAGAGELFF
>-|TRBD1|TRBV7-9|TRBJ2-1
TGTGCCAGCAGCTTAGTCGACAGGGGGTTCGATGAGCAGTTCTTC
CASSLVDRGFDEQFF
>-|-|TRBV4-1|TRBJ1-6
TGCGCCAGCAGCCAAGGATGGCCTAGCTCCTATAATTCACCCCTCCACTTT
CASSQGWPSSYNSPLHF
>-|-|TRBV6-5|TRBJ2-3
TGTGCCAGCACCCCGACGGAGAGTCCTCTAGATACGCAGTATTTT
CASTPTESPLDTQYF
>-|-|TRBV5-4|TRBJ2-1
TGTGCCAGCAGCGACTGGGACAAGATCTACAATGAGCAGTTCTTC
CASSDWDKIYNEQFF
>few|-|TRBV12-3/TRBV12-4|TRBJ1-1
TGTGCCAGCAGTAGGAGGGCTGAAGCTTTCTTT
CASSRRAEAFF
>few|TRBD1|TRBV7-2|TRBJ2-5
TGTGCCAGCAGCTTAATGCAGGGGGCCGAAGAGACCCAGTACTTC
CASSLMQGAEETQYF
>-|TRBD2|TRBV7-2|TRBJ2-1
TGTGCCAGCAGCTTAGCACGTGGGAGGGGTGGACAAGGGAAGTTCTTC
CASSLARGRGGQGKFF
>-|-|TRBV19|TRBJ2-3
TGTGCCAGTAGTCCCGGGTGGGGCGGAACAGATACGCAGTATTTT
CASSPGWGGTDTQYF
>few|-|TRBV12-3/TRBV12-4|TRBJ2-6
TGTGCCACACGGAGCTCTGGGGCCAACGTCCTGACTTTC
CATRSSGANVLTF
>-|-|TRBV12-3/TRBV12-4|TRBJ2-3
TGTGCCACCTCGGGATCGTCCACAGATACGCAGTATTTT
CATSGSSTDTQYF
>many|TRBD1|TRBV7-2|TRBJ1-3
TGTGCCAGCAGCCCCGGACAGGGCTTCTCTGGAAACACCATATATTTT
CASSPGQGFSGNTIYF
>few|TRBD2|TRBV5-1|TRBJ2-1
TGTGCCAGCAGTTTGGGGACTAGCGAGTACAATGAGCAGTTCTTC
CASSLGTSEYNEQFF
>-|TRBD1|TRBV12-3/TRBV12-4|TRBJ2-3
TGTGCCACCTCAGGGGGCGCGAAGGATACGCAGTATTTT
CATSGGAKDTQYF
>-|-|TRBV5-6|TRBJ2-3
TGTGCCAGCAGCTTGAACTACCTCCGGGCGCAGTATTTT
CASSLNYLRAQYF
>few|TRBD1|TRBV11-2|TRBJ1-2
TGTGCCAGCAGCCAGGGACAGGGGAAAGGCTACACCTTC
CASSQGQGKGYTF
>few|-|TRBV7-6|TRBJ1-5
TGTGCCAGCAGCTTAGCGGCCGGCGGTGGTCAGCCCCAGCATTTT
CASSLAAGGGQPQHF
>-|TRBD2|TRBV7-2|TRBJ2-5
TGTGCCAGCAGCTTAGTAGTAGGGCTAGCGGGGGGAAACCAAGAGACCCAGTACTTC
CASSLVVGLAGGNQETQYF
>many|-|TRBV7-9|TRBJ1-1
TGTGCCAGCAGCTTAGGCGACCTTATCACTGAAGCTTTCTTT
CASSLGDLITEAFF
>-|TRBD2|TRBV7-2|TRBJ2-3
TGTGCCAGCAGCTTAGTTGGCGGGAGTGTGGCAGATACGCAGTATTTT
CASSLVGGSVADTQYF